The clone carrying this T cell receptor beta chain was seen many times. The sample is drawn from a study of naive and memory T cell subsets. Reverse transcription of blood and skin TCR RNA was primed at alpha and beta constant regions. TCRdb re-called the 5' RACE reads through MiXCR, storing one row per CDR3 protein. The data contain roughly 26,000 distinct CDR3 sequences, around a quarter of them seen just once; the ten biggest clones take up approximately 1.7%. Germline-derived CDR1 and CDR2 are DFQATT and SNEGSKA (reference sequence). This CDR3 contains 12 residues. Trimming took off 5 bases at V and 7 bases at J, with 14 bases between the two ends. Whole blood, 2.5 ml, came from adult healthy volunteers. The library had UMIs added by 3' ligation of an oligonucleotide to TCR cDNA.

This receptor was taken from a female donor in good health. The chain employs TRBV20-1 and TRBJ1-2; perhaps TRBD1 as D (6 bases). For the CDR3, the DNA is TGCAGTGCTCAACAGGGAAACGGTGGCTACACCTTC. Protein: CSAQQGNGGYTF.